What follows are 20 T cell receptor beta chains derived from one specimen sequenced in a study of CD8+ T cells in alopecia areata (dated by TCRdb to the late 2010s). The time point tag for this specimen amounts to: more than 3 weeks on oral tofacitinib. This sample's treatment or condition label indicates: oral pan-JAK inhibitor, 5-10 mg twice daily. Receptor libraries were prepared by the immunoSEQ multiplex PCR assay. For TCR sequencing, RNA was extracted from every sample and reverse transcribed into cDNA to serve as template. The table was pulled from immuneACCESS by TCRdb, which kept in-frame rearrangements only. Such tables lose some clones; where checked, under half of the loss comes from unresolved V genes, and the rest has no known cause. The sample table records around 190,000 clones; more than 55% of these occur just once. The top ten clonotypes cover approximately 0.69% of the sample.

Sequencing was performed on CD4+ T cells sorted from blood, taken at week 4, from a patient treated with tofacitinib. The receptors here all came from a human donor with alopecia areata.

The V gene is TRBV27, the J gene TRBJ2-5; unclear D gene. The germline CDR1 and CDR2 sequences are MNHEY and SMNVEV (reference sequence). Trimming took off 1 base at V and 3 bases at J, with 6 bases between the two ends. There are 13 residues in the CDR3. In DNA, the CDR3 is TGTGCCAGCAGTTTATTAGGTGAAGAGACCCAGTACTTC. It is translated as CASSLLGEETQYF.

The rearrangement uses TRBV5-1 and TRBJ2-1, with 13 bases lining up with TRBD2. Germline loops: CDR1 SGHRS, CDR2 YFSETQ. Trimming at V came to 3 bases and at J to 4 bases, leaving 4 bases not matched to a gene. The CDR3 runs to 16 residues. CDR3 nucleotides: TGCGCCAGCAGCTCCGGGACTAGCGGGACTTACAATGAGCAGTTCTTC. It specifies CASSSGTSGTYNEQFF. Using reference TRBV5-1 and TRBJ2-1 for the parts outside the CDR3, the full variable domain is KAGVTQTPRYLIKTRGQQVTLSCSPISGHRSVSWYQQTPGQGLQFLFEYFSETQRNKGNFPGRFSGRQFSNSRSEMNVSTLELGDSALYLCASSSGTSGTYNEQFFGPGTRLTVL.

A few counts support this clone. V gene TRBV29-1 combines with J gene TRBJ2-7, with D perhaps matching TRBD1 (6 bases). From germline, CDR1 is SQVTM and CDR2 ANQGSEA. The CDR3 is 12 amino acids. V gave up 0 bases and J gave up 5 bases, with 8 bases separating them. CDR3 in amino acids: CSVEDPGDEQYF. The CDR3 nucleotides read TGCAGCGTTGAAGATCCAGGGGACGAGCAGTACTTC.

This clone was detected a few times. This chain connects TRBV4-1 to TRBJ2-2, with D tentatively TRBD2 (5 bases). The CDR3 totals 13 residues. V was cut by 5 bases and J by 6 bases, with 10 bases left in between. Germline CDR1 MGHRA, CDR2 YSYEKL. In DNA form, the CDR3 reads TGCGCCAGCAGCACCCGGACTGCCGGGGAGCTGTTTTTT. Translated, it gives CASSTRTAGELFF.

This clone was recorded only once. The chain uses TRBV11-1 and TRBJ2-1; possible D gene TRBD1, 6 bases. Germline V CDR1 and CDR2: SGHAT, FQDESV (reference sequence). Trimming removed 5 bases from V and 7 bases from J, with 18 bases in between. The CDR3 has 15 amino acids. CDR3 protein: CASSRGQLRFNEQFF. CDR3 sequence (DNA): TGTGCCAGCAGCCGGGGACAACTCAGGTTTAATGAGCAGTTCTTC.

This clone has more than one count but fewer than ten. V is TRBV30 and J is TRBJ2-3; TRBD2 is a possible D gene (5 bases). There are 11 residues in the CDR3. The V gene lost 5 bases and the J gene lost 4 bases, with 7 bases spanning the gap. From germline, CDR1 is GTSNPN and CDR2 SVGIG (reference sequence). CDR3 protein: CAWGLSDTQYF. In nucleotides, the CDR3 is TGTGCCTGGGGACTTTCAGATACGCAGTATTTT.

CDR3 sequence: CASSLYTYEQYF. The CDR3 DNA is TGTGCCAGCAGCTTGTACACCTACGAGCAGTACTTC. This chain joins TRBV7-2 and TRBJ2-7, with D hard to call. V was pared by 3 bases and J by 2 bases, with 5 bases between. Germline values: CDR1 SGHTA, CDR2 FQGNSA. This CDR3 spans 12 amino acids.

The chain has TRBV7-9 and TRBJ2-3; a possible D gene is TRBD1 (5 bases). The CDR3 has 14 amino acids. Looked up from germline, CDR1 is SEHNR and CDR2 is FQNEAQ (reference sequence). Between the trimmed V and J ends, which lost 4 bases and 3 bases, there was a span of 11 bases. The CDR3 region is CASSYVDKTDTQYF. CDR3 nucleotides: TGTGCCAGCAGCTACGTGGACAAGACAGATACGCAGTATTTT.

On this clone itself: At the DNA level, this CDR3 is encoded by other sequences in the same sample as well. V is TRBV5-1 and J is TRBJ1-1; 7 bases agree with TRBD1. CDR3 length: 14 amino acids. Looked up from germline, CDR1 is SGHRS and CDR2 is YFSETQ. V trimming: 1 base; J trimming: 2 bases; junction bases outside the gene matches: 2. The CDR3 coding sequence is TGCGCCAGCAGCTTGTCAGGGGGTAACACTGAAGCTTTCTTT. This sequence encodes CASSLSGGNTEAFF.

This clone has just a few counts. The J gene is TRBJ2-2, the V gene TRBV7-2, with D hard to call. The CDR3 extends over 14 amino acids. CDR1 and CDR2 from the germline V gene are SGHTA and FQGNSA. V was trimmed by 5 bases and J by 2 bases, leaving 9 bases between them. Here the CDR3 DNA reads TGTGCCAGCAGCCCCCAACGAAACACCGGGGAGCTGTTTTTT. Amino acids: CASSPQRNTGELFF.

This rearrangement joins TRBV13 to TRBJ2-4; D might be TRBD1 (6 bases). CDR1 PRHDT and CDR2 FYEKMQ come from the germline V gene (reference sequence). V lost 1 base to trimming and J lost 11 bases, with 9 bases between them. There are 12 residues in the CDR3. The CDR3 is CASSLVGGVQYF. For the CDR3, the DNA is TGTGCCAGCAGCTTAGTAGGGGGAGTTCAGTACTTC. Looking up the rest from reference TRBV13 and TRBJ2-4 gives the full variable domain: AAGVIQSPRHLIKEKRETATLKCYPIPRHDTVYWYQQGPGQDPQFLISFYEKMQSDKGSIPDRFSAQQFSDYHSELNMSSLELGDSALYFCASSLVGGVQYFGAGTRLSVL.

The chain joins TRBV11-2 to TRBJ1-1; possible D gene TRBD1, 6 bases. The CDR3 totals 14 residues. The germline V gene has CDR1 SGHAT and CDR2 FQNNGV. Between the trimmed V and J ends, which lost 1 base and 2 bases, there was a span of 8 bases. CDR3 sequence: CASSLAGANTEAFF. The CDR3 DNA reads as TGTGCCAGCAGCTTAGCGGGGGCTAACACTGAAGCTTTCTTT. Supplemented by reference TRBV11-2 and TRBJ1-1, the full variable domain reads EAGVAQSPRYKIIEKRQSVAFWCNPISGHATLYWYQQILGQGPKLLIQFQNNGVVDDSQLPKDRFSAERLKGVDSTLKIQPAKLEDSAVYLCASSLAGANTEAFFGQGTRLTVV.

The V call is TRBV6-5, the J call TRBJ1-2, with unresolved D. Trimming took off 7 bases at V and 0 bases at J, with 9 bases between the two ends. This CDR3 spans 13 amino acids. The germline CDR1 and CDR2 sequences are MNHEY and SVGAGI. This CDR3 is CASKTTSNYGYTF. The CDR3 region has the DNA TGTGCCAGCAAGACGACTTCTAACTATGGCTACACCTTC.

This clone came up once. The J gene is TRBJ2-7, the V gene TRBV27; a weak D match, TRBD2 (6 bases). The CDR3 length is 13 residues. Germline V CDR1 and CDR2: MNHEY, SMNVEV (reference sequence). Trimming cost V 3 bases and J 7 bases, with 13 bases left between them. The CDR3, as DNA: TGTGCCAGCAGTTTTGTATCGGGAGAGGAGCAGTACTTC. Translating gives CASSFVSGEEQYF.

CDR3 nucleotide sequence: TGTGCCAGCAGTGAATCGGCAGGGGGCAGCAATCAGCCCCAGCATTTT. Translated, it gives CASSESAGGSNQPQHF. This chain uses TRBV25-1 with TRBJ1-5; TRBD1 matches at 8 bases. Germline CDR1 MGHDK, CDR2 SYGVNS. V shed 1 base, J shed 1 base, and the junction held 3 bases outside the gene matches. The CDR3 covers 16 residues.

The rearrangement links TRBV10-3 to TRBJ2-7, with 7 bases aligning to TRBD1. Germline V gene lookup returns CDR1 ENHRY and CDR2 SYGVKD. The V segment lost 5 bases and the J segment 4 bases; nucleotides outside the gene matches: 5. CDR3 size: 13 residues. The CDR3, as DNA: TGTGCCATCAGTAGACAGGGAGATTACGAGCAGTACTTC. Translating it yields CAISRQGDYEQYF.

In its sample, this clone is medium-sized. The genes are TRBV28 and TRBJ2-5; 7 nucleotides match TRBD2. From germline, CDR1 is MDHEN and CDR2 SYDVKM. After removal of 3 bases from V and 2 bases from J, the junction contained 6 bases not matched to a gene. The CDR3 is made up of 15 amino acids. For the CDR3, the DNA is TGTGCCAGCAGTTTCCTAGCGGATAATCAAGAGACCCAGTACTTC. As protein: CASSFLADNQETQYF. Using reference TRBV28 and TRBJ2-5 for the parts outside the CDR3, the full variable domain is DVKVTQSSRYLVKRTGEKVFLECVQDMDHENMFWYRQDPGLGLRLIYFSYDVKMKEKGDIPEGYSVSREKKERFSLILESASTNQTSMYLCASSFLADNQETQYFGPGTRLLVL.

V is TRBV7-6 and J is TRBJ1-2; no clear D. V lost 1 base and J lost 8, with 11 bases in between. Germline V gene lookup returns CDR1 SGHVS and CDR2 FNYEAQ. This CDR3 region has 13 residues. DNA for the CDR3: TGTGCCAGCAGCTTAGATGGGGAGATCGGCTACACCTTC. Translated, it gives CASSLDGEIGYTF.

The J gene is TRBJ2-1, the V gene TRBV5-1; 12 bases align to TRBD2. The CDR3 totals 17 residues. Germline V gene sequence: CDR1 SGHRS, CDR2 YFSETQ. V dropped 0 bases and J dropped 9; count of bases not matched to a gene: 10. The CDR3 loop reads CASSLAPLAGGLGEQFF. The CDR3 DNA follows: TGCGCCAGCAGCTTGGCCCCTCTAGCGGGAGGGCTGGGTGAGCAGTTCTTC.

This chain joins TRBV7-3 and TRBJ2-1; a weak D match, TRBD2 (6 bases). The CDR3 covers 15 residues. Trimming removed 1 base from V and 4 bases from J, with 11 bases in between. Germline assignment: CDR1 SGHTA and CDR2 FQGTGA. The CDR3 bases are TGTGCCAGCAGCTTAATGAGCGGAGGGTACAATGAGCAGTTCTTC. Amino acid sequence: CASSLMSGGYNEQFF.